The clone carrying this T cell receptor beta chain occurred once. Its antigen remains unidentified. The record originates from a study of T cell repertoires in cytomegalovirus infection. Germline CDR1 and CDR2: SGHAT and FQDESV (reference sequence). Trimming took off 1 base at V and 0 bases at J, with 10 bases between the two ends. There are 15 residues in the CDR3. Using its own MiXCR run on the reads, TCRdb lists one record per CDR3 protein. The sample carries more than 65,000 distinct CDR3 sequences, roughly half recorded once. The J gene is TRBJ2-7, the V gene TRBV11-1, with D uncertain. The sequence was obtained from a human donor in good health (CMV status not recorded). Some clones in this sample may be carry-over from other donors' samples. The sequenced sample was CD8+ T cells from cultured PBMCs, obtained from culture after CMV antigen stimulation. CDR3 in DNA: TGTGCCAGCAGCTTAGAGAGGACGTACTCCTACGAGCAGTACTTC. Translated: CASSLERTYSYEQYF.